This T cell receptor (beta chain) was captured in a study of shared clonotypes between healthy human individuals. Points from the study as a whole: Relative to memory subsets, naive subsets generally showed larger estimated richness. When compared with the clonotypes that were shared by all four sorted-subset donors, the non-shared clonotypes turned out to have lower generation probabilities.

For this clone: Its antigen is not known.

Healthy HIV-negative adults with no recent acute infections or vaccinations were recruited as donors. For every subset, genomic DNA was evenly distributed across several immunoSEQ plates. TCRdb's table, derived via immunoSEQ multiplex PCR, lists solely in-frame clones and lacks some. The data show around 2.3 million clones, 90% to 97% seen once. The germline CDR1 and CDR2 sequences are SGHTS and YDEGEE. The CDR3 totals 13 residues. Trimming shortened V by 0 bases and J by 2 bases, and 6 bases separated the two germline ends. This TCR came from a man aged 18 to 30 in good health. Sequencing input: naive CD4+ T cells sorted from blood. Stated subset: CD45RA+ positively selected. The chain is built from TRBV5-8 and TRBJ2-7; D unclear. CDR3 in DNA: TGTGCCAGCAGCTTGGCGGCACCCTACGAGCAGTACTTC. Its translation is CASSLAAPYEQYF.